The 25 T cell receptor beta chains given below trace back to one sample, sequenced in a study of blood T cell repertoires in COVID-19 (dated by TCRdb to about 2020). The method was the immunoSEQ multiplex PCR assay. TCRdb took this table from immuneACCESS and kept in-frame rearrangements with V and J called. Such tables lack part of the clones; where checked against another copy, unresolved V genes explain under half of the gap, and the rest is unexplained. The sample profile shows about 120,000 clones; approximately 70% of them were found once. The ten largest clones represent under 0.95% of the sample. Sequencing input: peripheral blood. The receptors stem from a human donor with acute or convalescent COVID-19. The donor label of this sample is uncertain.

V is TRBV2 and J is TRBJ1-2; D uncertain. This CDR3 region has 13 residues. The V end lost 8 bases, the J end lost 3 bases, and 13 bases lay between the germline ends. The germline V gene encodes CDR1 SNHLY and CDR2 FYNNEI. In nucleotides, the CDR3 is TGTGCCAGCTGGCCAGGCGTAGACTATGGCTACACCTTC. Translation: CASWPGVDYGYTF.

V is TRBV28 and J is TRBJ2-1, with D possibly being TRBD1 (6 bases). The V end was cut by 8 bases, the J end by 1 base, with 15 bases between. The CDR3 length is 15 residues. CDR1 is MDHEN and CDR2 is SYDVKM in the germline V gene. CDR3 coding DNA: TGTGCCAGCGGATCCTTGGGGGCTTCCTACAATGAGCAGTTCTTC. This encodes CASGSLGASYNEQFF.

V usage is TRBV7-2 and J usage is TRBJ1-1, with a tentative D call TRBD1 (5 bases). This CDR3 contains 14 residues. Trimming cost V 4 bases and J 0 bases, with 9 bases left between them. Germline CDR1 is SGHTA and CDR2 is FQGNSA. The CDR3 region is CASSWSGMNTEAFF. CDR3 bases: TGTGCCAGCAGCTGGTCAGGGATGAACACTGAAGCTTTCTTT.

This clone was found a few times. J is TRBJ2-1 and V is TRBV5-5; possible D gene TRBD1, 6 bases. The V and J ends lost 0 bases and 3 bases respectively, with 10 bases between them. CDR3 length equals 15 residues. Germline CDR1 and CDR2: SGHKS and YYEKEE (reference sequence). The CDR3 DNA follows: TGTGCCAGCAGCTTGGGGGCAGGGGTCTACAATGAGCAGTTCTTC. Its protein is CASSLGAGVYNEQFF.

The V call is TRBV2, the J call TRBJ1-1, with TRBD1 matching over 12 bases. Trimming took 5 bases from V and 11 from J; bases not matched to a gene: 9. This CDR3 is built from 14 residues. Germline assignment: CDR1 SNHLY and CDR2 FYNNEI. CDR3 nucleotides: TGTGCCAGCAGTTTACGGGACAGGGGGCTATCGGCTTTCTTT. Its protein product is CASSLRDRGLSAFF.

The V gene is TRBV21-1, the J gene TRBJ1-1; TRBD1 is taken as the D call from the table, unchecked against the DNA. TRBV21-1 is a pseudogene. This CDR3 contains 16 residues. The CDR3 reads CASSIQTYQGEAEAFF. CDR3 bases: TGTGCCAGCAGCATACAGACATACCAGGGGGAGGCTGAAGCTTTCTTT.

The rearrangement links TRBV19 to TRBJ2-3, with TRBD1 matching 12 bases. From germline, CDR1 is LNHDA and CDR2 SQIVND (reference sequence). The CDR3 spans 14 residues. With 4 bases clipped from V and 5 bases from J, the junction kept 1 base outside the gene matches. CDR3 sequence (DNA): TGTGCCAGTAGTAGGGACAGGGGGCGAGATACGCAGTATTTT. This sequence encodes CASSRDRGRDTQYF.

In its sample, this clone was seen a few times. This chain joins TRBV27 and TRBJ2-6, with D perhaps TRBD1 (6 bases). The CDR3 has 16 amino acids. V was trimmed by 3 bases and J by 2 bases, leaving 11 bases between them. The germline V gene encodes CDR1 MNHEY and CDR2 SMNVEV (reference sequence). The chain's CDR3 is CASSLFTGTGANVLTF. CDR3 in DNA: TGTGCCAGCAGTTTGTTCACAGGGACTGGGGCCAACGTCCTGACTTTC.

The CDR3 loop is CSEWTGAYEQYV. CDR3 nucleotide sequence: TGCAGCGAGTGGACAGGGGCCTACGAGCAGTACGTC. The chain employs TRBV29-1 and TRBJ2-7; 9 bases match TRBD1. CDR1 SQVTM and CDR2 ANQGSEA come from the germline V gene. V gave up 7 bases and J gave up 2 bases; unmatched junction bases: 3. The CDR3 contains 12 residues.

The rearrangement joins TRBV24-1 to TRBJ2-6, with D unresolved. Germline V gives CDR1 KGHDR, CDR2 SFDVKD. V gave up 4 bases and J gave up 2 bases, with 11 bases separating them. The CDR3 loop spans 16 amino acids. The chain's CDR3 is CATSDPLQAGANVLTF. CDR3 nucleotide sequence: TGTGCCACCAGTGACCCCCTGCAGGCTGGGGCCAACGTCCTGACTTTC.

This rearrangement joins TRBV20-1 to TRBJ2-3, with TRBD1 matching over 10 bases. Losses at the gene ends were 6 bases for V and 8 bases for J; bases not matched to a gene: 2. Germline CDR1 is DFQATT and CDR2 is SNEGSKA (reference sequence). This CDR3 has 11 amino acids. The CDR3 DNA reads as TGCAGTGCCAGGACAGGGGGTACGCAGTATTTT. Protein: CSARTGGTQYF.

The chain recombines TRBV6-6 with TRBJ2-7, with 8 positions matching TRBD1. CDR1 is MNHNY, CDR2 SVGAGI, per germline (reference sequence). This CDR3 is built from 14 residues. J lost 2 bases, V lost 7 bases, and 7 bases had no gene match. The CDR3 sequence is CASNHRGETYEQYV. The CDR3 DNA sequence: TGTGCCAGCAATCACAGGGGGGAGACCTACGAGCAGTACGTC.

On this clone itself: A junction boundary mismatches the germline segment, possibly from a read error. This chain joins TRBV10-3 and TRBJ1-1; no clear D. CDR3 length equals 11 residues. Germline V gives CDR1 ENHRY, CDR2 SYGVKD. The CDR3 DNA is TGTGCCATCAGTGCCCGCTCTGAGGCTTTCTTT. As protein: CAISARSEAFF.

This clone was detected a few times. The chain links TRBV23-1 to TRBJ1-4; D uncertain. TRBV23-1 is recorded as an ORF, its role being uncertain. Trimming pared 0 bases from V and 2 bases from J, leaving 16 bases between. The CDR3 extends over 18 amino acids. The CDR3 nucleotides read TGCGCCAGCAGTCAATCTAACAGTCGCAGTAGGACTAATGAAAAACTGTTTTTT. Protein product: CASSQSNSRSRTNEKLFF.

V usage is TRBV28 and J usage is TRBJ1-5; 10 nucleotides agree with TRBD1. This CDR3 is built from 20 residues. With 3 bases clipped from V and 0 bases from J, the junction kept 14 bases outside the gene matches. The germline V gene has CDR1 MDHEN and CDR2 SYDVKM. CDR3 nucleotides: TGTGCCAGCAGTTTTTGGGGGCCAGGGACAGGGGTGAATAGCAATCAGCCCCAGCATTTT. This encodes CASSFWGPGTGVNSNQPQHF. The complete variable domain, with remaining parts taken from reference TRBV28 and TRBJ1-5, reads DVKVTQSSRYLVKRTGEKVFLECVQDMDHENMFWYRQDPGLGLRLIYFSYDVKMKEKGDIPEGYSVSREKKERFSLILESASTNQTSMYLCASSFWGPGTGVNSNQPQHFGDGTRLSIL.

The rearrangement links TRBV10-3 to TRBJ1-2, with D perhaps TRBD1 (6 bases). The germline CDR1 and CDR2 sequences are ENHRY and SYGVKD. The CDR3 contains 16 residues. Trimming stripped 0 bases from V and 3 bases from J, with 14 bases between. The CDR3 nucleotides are TGTGCCATCAGTGAGTCTGGGACAAAGACCCACTATGGCTACACCTTC. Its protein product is CAISESGTKTHYGYTF.

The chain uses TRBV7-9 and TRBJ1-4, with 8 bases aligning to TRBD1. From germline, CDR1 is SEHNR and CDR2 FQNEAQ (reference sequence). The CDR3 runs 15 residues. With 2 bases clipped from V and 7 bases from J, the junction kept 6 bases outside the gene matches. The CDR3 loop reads CASSLTGTGTEKLFF. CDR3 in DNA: TGTGCCAGCAGCTTAACCGGGACAGGAACTGAAAAACTGTTTTTT. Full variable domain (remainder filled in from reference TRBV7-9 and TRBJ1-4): DTGVSQNPRHKITKRGQNVTFRCDPISEHNRLYWYRQTLGQGPEFLTYFQNEAQLEKSRLLSDRFSAERPKGSFSTLEIQRTEQGDSAMYLCASSLTGTGTEKLFFGSGTQLSVL.

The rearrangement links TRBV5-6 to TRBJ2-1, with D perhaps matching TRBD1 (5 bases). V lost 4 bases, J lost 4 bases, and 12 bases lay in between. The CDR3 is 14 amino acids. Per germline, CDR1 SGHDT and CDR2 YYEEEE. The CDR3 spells CASSLQGEYNEQFF. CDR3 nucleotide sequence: TGTGCCAGCAGCCTCCAGGGCGAATACAATGAGCAGTTCTTC.

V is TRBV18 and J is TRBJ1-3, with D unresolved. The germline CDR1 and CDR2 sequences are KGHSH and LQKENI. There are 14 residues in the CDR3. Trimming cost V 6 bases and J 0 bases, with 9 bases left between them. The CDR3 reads CASSPGSSGNTIYF. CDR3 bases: TGTGCCAGCTCCCCGGGTTCCTCTGGAAACACCATATATTTT. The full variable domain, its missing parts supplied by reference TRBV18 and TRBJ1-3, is NAGVMQNPRHLVRRRGQEARLRCSPMKGHSHVYWYRQLPEEGLKFMVYLQKENIIDESGMPKERFSAEFPKEGPSILRIQQVVRGDSAAYFCASSPGSSGNTIYFGEGSWLTVV.

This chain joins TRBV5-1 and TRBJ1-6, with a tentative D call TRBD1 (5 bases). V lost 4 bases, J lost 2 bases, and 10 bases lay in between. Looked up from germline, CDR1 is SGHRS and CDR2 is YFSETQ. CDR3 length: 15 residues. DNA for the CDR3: TGCGCCAGCAGCGATCAGGGTACCTATAATTCACCCCTCCACTTT. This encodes CASSDQGTYNSPLHF.

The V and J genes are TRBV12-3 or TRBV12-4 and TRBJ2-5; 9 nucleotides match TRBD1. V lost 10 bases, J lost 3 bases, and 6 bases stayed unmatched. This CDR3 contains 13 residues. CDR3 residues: CANPGTGKETQYF. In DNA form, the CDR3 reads TGTGCCAATCCCGGGACAGGGAAAGAGACCCAGTACTTC.

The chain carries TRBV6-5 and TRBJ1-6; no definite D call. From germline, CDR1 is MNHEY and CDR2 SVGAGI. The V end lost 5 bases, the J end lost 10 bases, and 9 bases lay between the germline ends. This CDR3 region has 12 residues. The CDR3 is CASSPGSSPLHF. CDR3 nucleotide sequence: TGTGCCAGCAGTCCGGGGTCATCACCCCTCCACTTT.

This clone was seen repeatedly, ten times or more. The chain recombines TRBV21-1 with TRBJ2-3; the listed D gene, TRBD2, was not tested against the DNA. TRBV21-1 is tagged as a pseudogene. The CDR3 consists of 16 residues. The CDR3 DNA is TGTGCCAGCAGCAAAGTCAACGGTGGAGCCCCAGATACGCAGTATTTT. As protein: CASSKVNGGAPDTQYF.

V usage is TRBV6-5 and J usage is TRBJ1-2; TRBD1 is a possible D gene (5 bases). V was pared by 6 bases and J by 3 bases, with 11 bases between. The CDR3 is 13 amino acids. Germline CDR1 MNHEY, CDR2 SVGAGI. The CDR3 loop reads CASRLRVDYGYTF. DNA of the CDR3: TGTGCCAGCAGGCTCAGGGTTGACTATGGCTACACCTTC.

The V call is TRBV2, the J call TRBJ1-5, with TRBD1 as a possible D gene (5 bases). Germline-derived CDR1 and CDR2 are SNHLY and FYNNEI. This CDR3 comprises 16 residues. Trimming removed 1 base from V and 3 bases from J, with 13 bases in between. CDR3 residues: CASSEDPGLHNQPQHF. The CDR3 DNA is TGTGCCAGCAGTGAAGATCCAGGGCTACACAATCAGCCCCAGCATTTT.